This is a list of T cell receptor beta chains from one sample in a study of shared clonotypes between healthy human individuals. Repertoires were generated with immunoSEQ multiplex PCR, while TCRdb's copy carries only in-frame clones and drops some. The table has 2 million to 2.5 million clones, around 95% seen once. The sample consisted of naive CD4+ T cells sorted from blood. The source of these receptors is a man aged 18 to 30 in good health. The CDR3 runs from the conserved cysteine through the conserved F or W. D genes are given only for firm matches. Only part of the rows carry a size: once, few, many, or a class if the clone is expanded.

TRBD1,.,TRBJ2-1,TRBV9,TGTGCCAGCAGCGTGACCGGGACAGGGGCCGACAATGAGCAGTTCTTC,CASSVTGTGADNEQFF
.,.,TRBJ2-1,TRBV5-3,TGTGCCAGAAGCCTACATACCAGCATCACCCACAATGAGCAGTTCTTC,CARSLHTSITHNEQFF
TRBD2,.,TRBJ2-2,TRBV15,TGTGCCACCAGCAGAGATTGGCGGGAGAGGACCGGGGAGCTGTTTTTT,CATSRDWRERTGELFF
TRBD1,once,TRBJ2-7,TRBV11-2,TGTGCCAGCAGCCACCGACAGGGCTACGAGCAGTACTTC,CASSHRQGYEQYF
.,.,TRBJ2-1,TRBV29-1,TGCAGCGTGAGGTCCTCGGAGACTTTCAATGAGCAGTTCTTC,CSVRSSETFNEQFF
TRBD1,.,TRBJ2-5,TRBV5-1,TGCGCCAGCGGAGAGGGGACAGGGATCCAAGAGACCCAGTACTTC,CASGEGTGIQETQYF
TRBD1,.,TRBJ1-1,TRBV5-1,TGCGCCAGCAGCCCATTGGGGACAGTGAACACTGAAGCTTTCTTT,CASSPLGTVNTEAFF
.,.,TRBJ2-7,TRBV7-2,TGTGCCAGCAGCTTAGTCCCGACTTTAGTTGGCTACGAGCAGTACTTC,CASSLVPTLVGYEQYF
TRBD2,.,TRBJ2-1,TRBV5-1,TGCGCCAGCAGCTTGTTATCGGGAGGGTCGGGTGAGCAGTTCTTC,CASSLLSGGSGEQFF
.,.,TRBJ2-5,TRBV27,TGTGCCAGCAGTTTTTGGGGGGGGGCCGGAGAGACCCAGTACTTC,CASSFWGGAGETQYF
TRBD1,.,TRBJ2-5,TRBV6-1,TGTGCCAGCTACGGACAGGCGGGAGAGACCCAGTACTTC,CASYGQAGETQYF
TRBD2,.,TRBJ2-7,TRBV7-2,TGTGCCAGCAGCTTCACGAGCGGGGGCTCCTACGAGCAGTACTTC,CASSFTSGGSYEQYF
.,.,TRBJ2-5,TRBV10-3,TGTGCCATCAGTGAGTCAAACCAAGAGACCCAGTACTTC,CAISESNQETQYF
.,once,TRBJ2-7,TRBV29-1,TGCAGCGTTGAGGTTTCCTACGAGCAGTACTTC,CSVEVSYEQYF
.,.,TRBJ1-6,TRBV27,TGTGCCAGCAGTTTAAATCGAGATTCACCCCTCCACTTT,CASSLNRDSPLHF
.,.,TRBJ2-7,TRBV4-1,TGCGCCAGCAGCCAAGCCGCTTGGGACCTCTACGAGCAGTACTTC,CASSQAAWDLYEQYF
TRBD2,.,TRBJ2-1,TRBV6-5,TGTGCCAGCAGTTTGACTAGCGCAACCTACAATGAGCAGTTCTTC,CASSLTSATYNEQFF
.,.,TRBJ2-3,TRBV7-9,TGTGCCAGCAGCCCTAGCTTTAGCACAGATACGCAGTATTTT,CASSPSFSTDTQYF
TRBD1,.,TRBJ1-1,TRBV5-6,TGTGCCAGCACCCGAATTTATAGTGAGGGACAGGCGAACACTGAAGCTTTCTTT,CASTRIYSEGQANTEAFF
.,.,TRBJ1-1,TRBV5-6,TGTGCCAGCAGCTTGAGGGAGTGGGGGACTGAAGCTTTCTTT,CASSLREWGTEAFF
.,.,TRBJ2-7,TRBV19,TGTGCCAGTAGTACTGTACTAGGTTACGAGCAGTACTTC,CASSTVLGYEQYF
.,.,TRBJ2-3,TRBV6-5,TGTGCCAGCAGCACCAAGGTGGCGGGCACAGATACGCAGTATTTT,CASSTKVAGTDTQYF
TRBD2,.,TRBJ2-7,TRBV7-3,TGTGCCAGCAGCTTAGCCGGGACTAGCGGCGAGCAGTACTTC,CASSLAGTSGEQYF
.,.,TRBJ2-1,TRBV28,TGTGCCAGCAGTTTAAGTTGGGAGAATGAGCAGTTCTTC,CASSLSWENEQFF
.,.,TRBJ2-7,TRBV21-1,TGTGCCAGCAGCAGGGGTCCTAAAGAGCAGTACTTC,CASSRGPKEQYF
.,.,TRBJ1-1,TRBV20-1,TGCAGTGCTAGAGAAGGAGCTGAAGCTTTCTTT,CSAREGAEAFF
.,.,TRBJ2-4,TRBV30,TGTGCCTGGGGATTTCGGACACTACAAAACATTCAGTACTTC,CAWGFRTLQNIQYF
.,.,TRBJ2-4,TRBV5-6,TGTGCCAGCAGCTTGGGGACACTAGCCAAAAACATTCAGTACTTC,CASSLGTLAKNIQYF
.,.,TRBJ1-5,TRBV28,TGTGCCAGCAGTGGTCAGGGGCCAAGCAATCAGCCCCAGCATTTT,CASSGQGPSNQPQHF
.,.,TRBJ2-3,TRBV10-2,TGCGCCAGCAACTTACAGTCGGCCGGCACAGATACGCAGTATTTT,CASNLQSAGTDTQYF
.,.,TRBJ1-4,TRBV5-1,TGCGCCAGCAGCCCAGACAGCTCAACTAATGAAAAACTGTTTTTT,CASSPDSSTNEKLFF
.,.,TRBJ2-3,TRBV19,TGTGCCAGTAGTACCCTAGGGGGGCTCACAGATACGCAGTATTTT,CASSTLGGLTDTQYF
.,.,TRBJ2-3,TRBV7-2,TGTGCCAGCATCTTGGGGGATACGCAGTATTTT,CASILGDTQYF
.,.,TRBJ1-6,TRBV6-1,TGTGCCAGCAGTGAAAGGGGGAGACCTAATTCACCCCTCCACTTT,CASSERGRPNSPLHF
.,.,TRBJ2-5,TRBV5-4,TGTGCCAGCAGCTCACGGACTGGGTCACAAGAGACCCAGTACTTC,CASSSRTGSQETQYF
TRBD2,.,TRBJ2-3,TRBV5-6,TGTGCCAGCAGCTTGTTAATAGCGGGAGGGTCAACAGATACGCAGTATTTT,CASSLLIAGGSTDTQYF
TRBD2,.,TRBJ2-5,TRBV7-7,TGTGCTAGCAGTCTTTGGCCAGCGGGAGACCAAGAGACCCAGTACTTC,CASSLWPAGDQETQYF
.,once,TRBJ1-1,TRBV7-8,TGTGCCAGCAGCTTAGGGCTCTTTGTGGGAGGCACTGAAGCTTTCTTT,CASSLGLFVGGTEAFF
.,.,TRBJ1-6,TRBV4-2,TGTGCCAGCAGCCAAGATGGTGCGGGGGCCAGCACGAATTCACCCCTCCACTTT,CASSQDGAGASTNSPLHF
.,.,TRBJ2-4,TRBV7-9,TGTGCCGGATCAGGGGGGACACTAGCCAAAAACATTCAGTACTTC,CAGSGGTLAKNIQYF
TRBD1,.,TRBJ1-5,TRBV27,TGTGCCAGGCAGGGGGTGCGGCAGCCCCAGCATTTT,CARQGVRQPQHF
.,.,TRBJ2-1,TRBV6-5,TGTGCCAGCAGTTACCTTAAGCGGTACCAGGGGTATGAGCAGTTCTTC,CASSYLKRYQGYEQFF
.,.,TRBJ1-4,TRBV19,TGTGCCAGTAGTACAAGGGGATTCGGTGAAAAACTGTTTTTT,CASSTRGFGEKLFF
.,.,TRBJ1-5,TRBV30,TGTGCCTGGAGTGTAGGTCAGGATCGGCCCCAGCATTTT,CAWSVGQDRPQHF
TRBD1,.,TRBJ2-5,TRBV19,TGTGCCAGTAGCCAACAGGGGGCAGAGGAGACCCAGTACTTC,CASSQQGAEETQYF
.,.,TRBJ1-3,TRBV10-3,TGTGCCATCAGTGAGTCCTCAGGGGAAGTCGGAAACACCATATATTTT,CAISESSGEVGNTIYF
TRBD2,.,TRBJ2-1,TRBV10-3,TGTGCCATCAACAGCGGGGGGGAGAATGAGCAGTTCTTC,CAINSGGENEQFF
.,.,TRBJ2-4,TRBV4-1,TGCGCCAGCAGCCAAGATGCGGCCCGTCTGAGGGGAAACATTCAGTACTTC,CASSQDAARLRGNIQYF
.,.,TRBJ2-3,TRBV9,TGTGCCAGCAGCGCGAGCCCCTACACAGATACGCAGTATTTT,CASSASPYTDTQYF
.,.,TRBJ2-7,TRBV5-1,TGCGCCAGCAGCTTGGATCGGGGCGAGCAGTACTTC,CASSLDRGEQYF